This TCR beta chain was captured in a study of persistence of HIV-infected CD4 T cells. With regard to this clone: Antigen unknown.

The immunoSEQ assay was version 4, run in survey mode. Generated by immunoSEQ multiplex PCR, the TCRdb table keeps only in-frame clones and is missing some. In the table there are about 45,000 clones, about 89% of which are singletons. Cells were stimulated nonspecifically with anti-CD3/anti-CD28 magnetic beads. Sorting selected CD4+ T cells upregulating both CD40 ligand and CD69. Undetectable plasma HIV-1 RNA below 50 copies/mL lasted at least 4 years. The source is an adult man with HIV who was CMV-seropositive. The source material was CD4+ T cells sorted from PBMCs after roughly 18-hour stimulation, sampled from a patient who received antiretroviral therapy.

This CDR3 reads CASNGVPETQYF. The CDR3 DNA is TGTGCCAGCAATGGGGTACCGGAGACCCAGTACTTC. The chain combines TRBV28 with TRBJ2-5; D gene ambiguous. This CDR3 spans 12 amino acids. The ends were cut back, 7 bases at V and 5 bases at J, with 11 bases in the middle. Germline CDR1 is MDHEN and CDR2 is SYDVKM.